This T cell receptor (beta chain) comes out of a study of cytomegalovirus exposure and HLA in healthy donors. About the research overall: Drawn from HLA-typed donors, tens of millions of unique TCRs were held in an early data release. Study-wide results and limits: Prior analysis indicated that the majority of TCR beta V segments exhibited productivity approximately 87% or approximately 30% of the time. Follow-up analysis found HLA locus-dependent TCR association rates, highest for DRB1 and lowest for HLA-C. One variant, a missense change in DCLRE1C, was linked in a later analysis to TCR beta V- and J-gene trimming.

Notes on this clone: Its antigen is unidentified.

Vbeta (60) and Jbeta (13) primers were used in the PCR. Assay: immunoSEQ multiplex PCR; the TCRdb copy retains only in-frame clones and omits some. The table has some 110,000 clones, roughly 82% seen once. Germline loops: CDR1 MNHEY, CDR2 SMNVEV (reference sequence). The CDR3 has 14 residues. V gave up 3 bases and J gave up 1 base, with 9 bases separating them. The specimen was PBMCs. The chain combines TRBV27 with TRBJ1-1; D is ambiguous. The receptor comes from a man in his forties or fifties in good health and CMV-seronegative. CDR3 region: CASSFVSGNTEAFF. The CDR3 DNA follows: TGTGCCAGCAGTTTCGTGTCGGGGAACACTGAAGCTTTCTTT.